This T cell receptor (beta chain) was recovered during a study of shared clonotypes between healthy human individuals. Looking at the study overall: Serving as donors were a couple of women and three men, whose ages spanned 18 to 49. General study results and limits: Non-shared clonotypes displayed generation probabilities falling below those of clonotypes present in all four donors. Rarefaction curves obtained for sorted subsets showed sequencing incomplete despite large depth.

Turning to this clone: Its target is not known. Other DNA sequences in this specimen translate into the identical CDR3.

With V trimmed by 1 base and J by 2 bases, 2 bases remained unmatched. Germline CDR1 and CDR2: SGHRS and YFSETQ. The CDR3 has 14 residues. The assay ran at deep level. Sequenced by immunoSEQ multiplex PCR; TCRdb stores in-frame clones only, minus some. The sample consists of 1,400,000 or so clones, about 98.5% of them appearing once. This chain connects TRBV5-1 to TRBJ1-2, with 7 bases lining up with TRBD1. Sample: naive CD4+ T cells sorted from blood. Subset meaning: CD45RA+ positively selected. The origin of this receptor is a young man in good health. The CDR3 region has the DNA TGCGCCAGCAGCTTGTCGACAGGGAACTATGGCTACACCTTC. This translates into CASSLSTGNYGYTF.